A selection of T cell receptor beta chains follows, all from one sample in a study of blood T cell repertoires in COVID-19. The table came from immunoSEQ multiplex PCR; TCRdb's copy has only in-frame clones and leaves some out. Here the sample spans about 190,000 clones, 70% to 85% being singletons. What was sequenced was peripheral blood. All receptors derive from a man aged 50-59 years who had recovered from COVID-19. CDR3s leave out the opening cysteine and the closing phenylalanine or tryptophan. D genes are given only for firm matches.

D gene,J gene,V gene,CDR3 length,CDR3 protein
TRBD1,TRBJ2-7,TRBV7-6,12,ASSRRQGIGEQY
TRBD2,TRBJ2-3,TRBV14,20,ASSQTDLRTSSARLITDTQY
TRBD2,TRBJ2-1,TRBV3-1/TRBV3-2,11,ASSRLAFLEQF
TRBD2,TRBJ2-7,TRBV9,14,ASSVGGFSGAYEQY
.,TRBJ2-2,TRBV7-2,14,ASSPSPTGNTGELF
TRBD1,TRBJ2-2,TRBV7-2,13,ASSLGQGDTGELF
TRBD2,TRBJ2-7,TRBV3-1/TRBV3-2,13,ASSQGLAGAHEQY
TRBD2,TRBJ2-5,TRBV3-1/TRBV3-2,18,ASSRSLGLAGGLEGETQY
TRBD2,TRBJ2-5,TRBV10-1,15,ASSESRLAGPRETQY
.,TRBJ2-7,TRBV20-1,9,SATSDYEQY
.,TRBJ1-5,TRBV19,13,ASSIRQRRDQPQH
TRBD1,TRBJ2-3,TRBV11-3,14,ASSTRTGGVTDTQY
TRBD2,TRBJ2-1,TRBV6-1,13,ASSLRASGRGEQF
.,TRBJ2-3,TRBV10-3,15,AISEVLEGEFMDTQY
.,TRBJ2-3,TRBV29-1,8,SVVRGTQY
TRBD2,TRBJ2-3,TRBV5-1,13,ASSLSGGSGNTQY
.,TRBJ1-6,TRBV11-2,13,ASSSDGFLNSPLH
.,TRBJ2-3,TRBV27,13,ASSSLGGNTDTQY
TRBD2,TRBJ2-2,TRBV5-6,13,ASSFLAEYTGELF
TRBD1,TRBJ1-2,TRBV7-2,13,ASSFYPDRAYGYT
.,TRBJ2-7,TRBV19,13,ASRFRTGDFDEQY
.,TRBJ2-1,TRBV11-2,12,ASGLSGPYNEQF
.,TRBJ1-1,TRBV5-1,14,ASSWGATGEGTEAF
TRBD2,TRBJ2-3,TRBV6-4,14,ASTDSGREDTDTQY
.,TRBJ1-5,TRBV6-5,14,ASSYNYPNINQPQH
.,TRBJ1-3,TRBV30,11,AWNLISGNTIY
.,TRBJ1-1,TRBV7-2,12,ASSLESGNTEAF
.,TRBJ2-6,TRBV4-3,14,ASSQDGHSGANVLT
TRBD2,TRBJ2-1,TRBV24-1,13,ATLGVAGDTNEQF
.,TRBJ2-3,TRBV19,14,ASSIRGGQGTDTQY
TRBD1,TRBJ2-6,TRBV9,15,ASSVAGTGMGANVLT
.,TRBJ1-2,TRBV14,13,ASSQEWSGRYGYT
.,TRBJ1-1,TRBV6-5,10,ASGAWNTEAF
TRBD2,TRBJ2-7,TRBV27,10,ASRRSGGEQY
TRBD2,TRBJ2-3,TRBV2,16,ASSLLGGTSGSTDTQY
.,TRBJ2-7,TRBV3-1/TRBV3-2,15,ASSQDSREVFTYEQY